The T cell receptor (beta chain) described here comes from a study of vaccination effects on CD4 cells after COVID-19. Study background: Using viral peptide pools, the ViraFEST assay grew out antigen-specific CD4+ T cells prior to sequencing. The post-vaccine samples were taken, at the median, 72 days after the second dose.

Comments on this clone: Its antigen is not known.

Culture proceeded for about ten days, and CD4+ T cells were then isolated. Participants received two doses of either the BNT162b2 or mRNA-1273 vaccine. Among the vaccine recipients, none had a prior SARS-CoV-2 infection, and nucleocapsid antibodies were negative. General study points: Clones arising from infection and from vaccination showed marked clonal contraction late after vaccination.

This CDR3 spans 15 amino acids. CDR1 and CDR2 (germline): SGHTA, FQGNSA. The V end was cut by 3 bases, the J end by 5 bases, with 13 bases between. Clones were read by immunoSEQ multiplex PCR, and TCRdb kept only the in-frame ones, dropping some. The top ten hold about 2.5% of the sample, which has around 69,000 clones, less than 80% seen once. This TCR derives from a human donor who received a COVID-19 vaccine. This material consisted of CD4+ T cells from PBMCs cultured without peptide, taken after COVID-19 vaccination. The chain couples TRBV7-2 to TRBJ1-4; the D is unclear. CDR3 sequence reads: CASSFARADNEKLFF. CDR3 DNA sequence: TGTGCCAGCAGCTTTGCGAGGGCAGACAATGAAAAACTGTTTTTT. Full variable domain (rest looked up from reference TRBV7-2 and TRBJ1-4): GAGVSQSPSNKVTEKGKDVELRCDPISGHTALYWYRQSLGQGLEFLIYFQGNSAPDKSGLPSDRFSAERTGGSVSTLTIQRTQQEDSAVYLCASSFARADNEKLFFGSGTQLSVL.